These 23 T cell receptor beta chains share one sample of origin, sequenced in a study of beta chain features in type 1 diabetes. For these TCRs, the target antigens are not known. TCRB transcripts that were expressed got sequenced, as all of the isolated RNA had been reverse transcribed. Sequencing was performed with immunoSEQ multiplex PCR; in TCRdb, only in-frame clones are kept and a portion is missing. Among fewer than 400,000 clones listed, around 8.5% were seen once. Study-wide results and caveats: A moderate, significant TCRB CDR3 shortening appeared in type 1 diabetes across four CD4+ subsets.

Sequencing was carried out using central memory CD4+ T cells from blood. These receptors came from a man under 40 with type 1 diabetes.

In its sample, this clone was seen a few times. The chain employs TRBV28 and TRBJ1-2, with a weak D call TRBD1 (5 bases). Germline loops: CDR1 MDHEN, CDR2 SYDVKM. This CDR3 has 15 amino acids. Deletions cut 2 bases from V and 2 bases from J, with 12 bases between. CDR3: CASSLNSGGNYGYTF. Written as DNA, the CDR3 is TGTGCCAGCAGTTTAAACAGTGGGGGGAACTATGGCTACACCTTC.

The V gene is TRBV30, the J gene TRBJ2-2; D gene ambiguous. The length of the CDR3 is 13 residues. Germline values: CDR1 GTSNPN, CDR2 SVGIG (reference sequence). V was shortened by 3 bases and J by 5 bases, with 10 bases between the two germline ends. The CDR3 spells CAWSGDGTGELFF. In DNA form, the CDR3 reads TGTGCCTGGAGCGGTGACGGAACCGGGGAGCTGTTTTTT.

The chain carries TRBV28 and TRBJ2-5; possible D gene TRBD1, 5 bases. Per germline, CDR1 MDHEN and CDR2 SYDVKM. The CDR3 has 13 residues. The ends were cut back, 8 bases at V and 5 bases at J, with 15 bases in the middle. The CDR3 DNA follows: TGTGCCAGCGGGCAGGGTCTTCAGGAGACCCAGTACTTC. This codes for CASGQGLQETQYF.

With respect to this clone: Its ends do not fully match the called genes, so a read error is possible. V is TRBV30 and J is TRBJ2-3, with D perhaps TRBD1 (6 bases). CDR1 and CDR2 (germline): GTSNPN, SVGIG (reference sequence). The CDR3 has 12 amino acids. The CDR3 spells CAWSPWTDTRYF. The CDR3 region has the DNA TGTGCCTGGAGCCCGTGGACAGATACGCGGTATTTT.

This clone was found a few times. This CDR3 reads CASSSFGDTEAFF. The CDR3 coding sequence is TGTGCCAGCAGTTCATTTGGAGACACTGAAGCTTTCTTT. The chain recombines TRBV6-5 with TRBJ1-1, with D uncertain. Trimming shortened V by 4 bases and J by 3 bases, and 9 bases separated the two germline ends. The CDR3 length is 13 residues. Germline V CDR1 and CDR2: MNHEY, SVGAGI.

This clone appeared a few times. CDR3 sequence (DNA): TGCGCCAGCAGCTTCCCTGCAGGTCAATCAACCGGGGAGCTGTTTTTT. Amino acid sequence: CASSFPAGQSTGELFF. The chain uses TRBV5-1 and TRBJ2-2; D not certain. Germline CDR1 and CDR2: SGHRS and YFSETQ. The CDR3 extends over 16 amino acids. V was trimmed by 2 bases and J by 5 bases, leaving 16 bases between them. Using reference TRBV5-1 and TRBJ2-2 for the parts outside the CDR3, the full variable domain is KAGVTQTPRYLIKTRGQQVTLSCSPISGHRSVSWYQQTPGQGLQFLFEYFSETQRNKGNFPGRFSGRQFSNSRSEMNVSTLELGDSALYLCASSFPAGQSTGELFFGEGSRLTVL.

The chain is built from TRBV2 and TRBJ2-5; D is uncertain. CDR1 and CDR2 (germline): SNHLY, FYNNEI. Trimming took 3 bases from V and 9 from J, leaving 11 bases between them. The CDR3 consists of 12 residues. The CDR3 spells CASSDDHFPQYF. DNA for the CDR3: TGTGCCAGCAGTGATGACCACTTCCCCCAGTACTTC.

This clone appeared a few times. The chain has TRBV4-3 and TRBJ1-1; 9 bases are a match to TRBD1. With V trimmed by 3 bases and J by 8 bases, 7 bases remained unmatched. The length of the CDR3 is 14 residues. Germline V gives CDR1 LGHNA, CDR2 YSLEER. This CDR3 reads CASSHPTGGAEAFF. CDR3 DNA sequence: TGCGCCAGCAGCCATCCGACAGGGGGGGCCGAAGCTTTCTTT.

This clone was recorded a few times. The chain joins TRBV7-8 to TRBJ2-2; either TRBD1 or TRBD2 may supply D (5 bases each). Germline assignment: CDR1 SGHVS and CDR2 FQNEAQ. The CDR3 covers 15 residues. Trimming stripped 0 bases from V and 4 bases from J, with 9 bases between. CDR3 nucleotide sequence: TGTGCCAGCAGCTTAGCGGGGGTGAGCACCGGGGAGCTGTTTTTT. Its translation is CASSLAGVSTGELFF.

V usage is TRBV6-5 and J usage is TRBJ1-2; no clear D gene. Germline V gene lookup returns CDR1 MNHEY and CDR2 SVGAGI. The CDR3 extends over 11 amino acids. Trimming removed 4 bases at V and 8 bases at J, with 8 bases between. The CDR3 DNA reads as TGTGCCAGCAGTTCCCCGTGGGGCTACACCTTC. It is translated as CASSSPWGYTF.

The table lists this clone with many counts. The chain has TRBV5-1 and TRBJ1-1; D is undetermined. The CDR3 consists of 13 residues. Germline V gives CDR1 SGHRS, CDR2 YFSETQ. V shed 1 base and J shed 6 bases, with 10 bases lying between them. The CDR3 sequence: CASSLSDRSEAFF. DNA for the CDR3: TGCGCCAGCAGCTTGTCGGACCGCTCTGAAGCTTTCTTT.

This clone was counted between two and nine times. This chain uses TRBV10-3 with TRBJ2-3; 10 bases line up with TRBD1. Looked up from germline, CDR1 is ENHRY and CDR2 is SYGVKD. The CDR3 consists of 15 residues. The J segment lost 2 bases and the V segment lost 4 bases, leaving 3 bases of the junction unmatched. Here the CDR3 reads CAISGDRGNTDTQYF. The DNA for the CDR3 is TGTGCCATCAGTGGGGACAGGGGTAACACAGATACGCAGTATTTT.

This clone was detected a few times. The junction does not match germline at one end; this may be a read error. This chain links TRBV25-1 with TRBJ2-3, with TRBD2 matching over 7 bases. This CDR3 is built from 16 residues. Germline CDR1 reads MGHDK; CDR2 reads SYGVNS. The CDR3 DNA sequence: TGTGCCAGCTGTGATCTGGCGGGGGTGGGCACAGATACGCAGTATTTT. This gives the protein CASCDLAGVGTDTQYF.

This chain links TRBV18 with TRBJ2-2; TRBD2 might be the D (5 bases). CDR1 KGHSH and CDR2 LQKENI come from the germline V gene. V lost 1 base to trimming and J lost 4 bases, with 13 bases between them. The CDR3 has 16 amino acids. The CDR3 region is CASSPRTDRGTGELFF. DNA for the CDR3: TGTGCCAGCTCACCACGGACGGATCGGGGCACCGGGGAGCTGTTTTTT.

This clone was counted between two and nine times. The CDR3, as DNA: TGTGCCAGCAGCGGACAGACGAACACTGAAGCTTTCTTT. Translated: CASSGQTNTEAFF. The chain recombines TRBV25-1 with TRBJ1-1; D perhaps matches TRBD1 (6 bases). V was clipped by 6 bases and J by 1 base, with 9 bases between them. Germline loops: CDR1 MGHDK, CDR2 SYGVNS. This CDR3 has 13 residues.

There are a few counts of this clone. The chain couples TRBV5-4 to TRBJ2-5, with D possibly TRBD2 on 7 matching bases. With 3 bases removed from V and 6 bases from J, the gap between germline ends came to 12 bases. The CDR3 sequence is 13 residues long. Germline CDR1 and CDR2: SGHNT and YYREEE (reference sequence). CDR3 sequence: CASSSEGGQTQYF. CDR3 bases: TGTGCCAGCAGCTCAGAGGGGGGGCAGACCCAGTACTTC.

The sample holds many counts of this clone. The chain combines TRBV18 with TRBJ2-2; tentatively, D is TRBD1 (5 bases). This CDR3 comprises 16 residues. With 4 bases removed from V and 0 bases from J, the gap between germline ends came to 12 bases. The germline V gene encodes CDR1 KGHSH and CDR2 LQKENI. The CDR3 loop reads CASSQSGPSNTGELFF. The CDR3 DNA is TGTGCCAGCTCACAATCAGGGCCCTCGAACACCGGGGAGCTGTTTTTT. Full variable domain (remainder filled in from reference TRBV18 and TRBJ2-2): NAGVMQNPRHLVRRRGQEARLRCSPMKGHSHVYWYRQLPEEGLKFMVYLQKENIIDESGMPKERFSAEFPKEGPSILRIQQVVRGDSAAYFCASSQSGPSNTGELFFGEGSRLTVL.

In this sample, this clone turned up once. The gene calls are TRBV7-9 and TRBJ1-2; D might be TRBD1 (6 bases). The V and J ends lost 1 base and 6 bases respectively, with 15 bases between them. This CDR3 is built from 15 residues. Germline assignment: CDR1 SEHNR and CDR2 FQNEAQ (reference sequence). The CDR3 DNA reads as TGTGCCAGCAGCTTAGAGGGGGAGCGTTACCATGGCTACACCTTC. This gives the protein CASSLEGERYHGYTF. Together with reference TRBV7-9 and TRBJ1-2, the CDR3 gives the full variable domain: DTGVSQNPRHKITKRGQNVTFRCDPISEHNRLYWYRQTLGQGPEFLTYFQNEAQLEKSRLLSDRFSAERPKGSFSTLEIQRTEQGDSAMYLCASSLEGERYHGYTFGSGTRLTVV.

This clone occurred a few times. This sequence joins TRBV6-5 and TRBJ2-2; no clear D. V lost 6 bases to trimming and J lost 8 bases, with 10 bases between them. The V gene's germline CDR1 is MNHEY and CDR2 SVGAGI. The CDR3 contains 12 residues. The CDR3, as DNA: TGTGCCAGCAGCCTCGGCCCTGGGGAGCTGTTTTTT. As protein: CASSLGPGELFF.

This clone was counted at least ten times. The rearrangement links TRBV5-6 to TRBJ2-4, with D unclear. Germline V gene lookup returns CDR1 SGHDT and CDR2 YYEEEE. This CDR3 has 16 residues. V lost 0 bases and J lost 5, with 15 bases in between. This chain's CDR3 is CASSLDGLGRQNIQYF. The CDR3 DNA sequence: TGTGCCAGCAGCTTGGACGGATTGGGCAGGCAAAACATTCAGTACTTC.

The V and J genes are TRBV25-1 and TRBJ2-5, with 7 bases fitting TRBD1. The V and J ends lost 3 bases and 2 bases, in that order; junction bases with no gene match: 9. Germline CDR1 and CDR2: MGHDK and SYGVNS. The CDR3 extends over 16 amino acids. CDR3 residues: CASSDPTRQGQETQYF. The CDR3, as DNA: TGTGCCAGCAGTGACCCCACCCGACAGGGTCAAGAGACCCAGTACTTC.

The chain couples TRBV11-2 to TRBJ2-7; D gene uncertain. Germline-derived CDR1 and CDR2 are SGHAT and FQNNGV. This CDR3 contains 10 residues. Between the trimmed V and J ends, which lost 3 bases and 6 bases, there was a span of 3 bases. The CDR3 loop reads CASSFREQYF. DNA of the CDR3: TGTGCCAGCAGCTTCCGCGAGCAGTACTTC.

The chain recombines TRBV7-2 with TRBJ1-5; D gene ambiguous. The CDR3 contains 15 residues. Trimming removed 1 base from V and 6 bases from J, with 13 bases in between. The germline gives CDR1 SGHTA, CDR2 FQGNSA. The CDR3 DNA sequence: TGTGCCAGCAGCTTAGTAAGGTCGACCGGTCAGCCCCAGCATTTT. Its translation is CASSLVRSTGQPQHF.